This T cell receptor beta chain was retrieved from a study of T cells in localized non-small cell lung cancer. Germline lookup yields CDR1 KGHSH and CDR2 LQKENI. Trimming cost V 4 bases and J 4 bases, with 13 bases left between them. The CDR3 sequence is 14 residues long. Repertoires were generated with immunoSEQ multiplex PCR, while TCRdb's copy carries only in-frame clones and drops some. The table has approximately 1,300 clones, about 21% seen once. This sequence originates from a man aged 40 to 70 with stage III lung adenocarcinoma. V gene TRBV18 combines with J gene TRBJ1-1; D remains unclear. Specimen: lung tumor tissue, collected before any cancer treatment. The CDR3 loop is CASSREGLGTEAFF. CDR3 sequence (DNA): TGTGCCAGCTCACGAGAAGGCCTGGGCACTGAAGCTTTCTTT.